These 20 T cell receptor beta chains were sequenced from one sample in a study of metastatic and nonmetastatic thyroid tumors. Ahead of thyroid surgery, no patient had received treatment of any kind. With MiXCR, TCRdb called clones anew from the PCR reads. Seen here are 84,000 or so clones, about 9.1% observed once, and the top ten hold approximately 10%. The source material was blood. The origin of the receptors is a female donor with papillary thyroid cancer or a benign thyroid nodule (not recorded which). Some clones in this sample may be carry-over from other donors' samples.

This clone was detected many times. The chain links TRBV27 to TRBJ1-1; 8 bases are a match to TRBD1. The CDR3 length is 13 residues. Germline assignment: CDR1 MNHEY and CDR2 SMNVEV (reference sequence). J gave up 4 bases and V 5 bases, and 3 bases lay outside the gene matches. The CDR3 coding sequence is TGTGCCAGCAGTGGAACAGGGGGCACTGAAGCTTTCTTT. Translating it yields CASSGTGGTEAFF.

This clone was recorded at least ten times. The chain employs TRBV3-1 and TRBJ1-4; D uncertain. The CDR3 extends over 14 amino acids. V lost 1 base and J lost 8, with 11 bases in between. From germline, CDR1 is LGHDT and CDR2 YNNKEL (reference sequence). CDR3 sequence reads: CASSQGKTLEKLFF. CDR3 bases: TGTGCCAGCAGCCAAGGCAAAACTCTGGAAAAACTGTTTTTT. Together with reference TRBV3-1 and TRBJ1-4, the CDR3 gives the full variable domain: DTAVSQTPKYLVTQMGNDKSIKCEQNLGHDTMYWYKQDSKKFLKIMFSYNNKELIINETVPNRFSPKSPDKAHLNLHINSLELGDSAVYFCASSQGKTLEKLFFGSGTQLSVL.

This clone came up many times. The V and J genes are TRBV2 and TRBJ1-1, with D tentatively TRBD1 (6 bases). CDR1 is SNHLY, CDR2 FYNNEI, per germline. V lost 6 bases, J lost 3 bases, and 17 bases lay in between. CDR3 length: 15 amino acids. CDR3: CASRRRDTEYTEAFF. The CDR3 DNA is TGTGCCAGCAGGCGAAGGGACACGGAATACACTGAAGCTTTCTTT. The full variable domain, rest sourced from reference TRBV2 and TRBJ1-1, is EPEVTQTPSHQVTQMGQEVILRCVPISNHLYFYWYRQILGQKVEFLVSFYNNEISEKSEIFDDQFSVERPDGSNFTLKIRSTKLEDSAMYFCASRRRDTEYTEAFFGQGTRLTVV.

This clone was seen at least ten times. The V call is TRBV20-1, the J call TRBJ2-4; 8 nucleotides match TRBD2. The CDR3 covers 13 residues. Germline V gene sequence: CDR1 DFQATT, CDR2 SNEGSKA (reference sequence). Trimming took 5 bases from V and 1 from J; bases not matched to a gene: 1. DNA for the CDR3: TGCAGTGCTGGCGGGGGGGCCAAAAACATTCAGTACTTC. The encoded protein is CSAGGGAKNIQYF.

This clone was recorded at least ten times. This chain joins TRBV28 and TRBJ2-1, with 13 nucleotides matching TRBD2. This CDR3 comprises 17 residues. V shed 6 bases, J shed 7 bases, and the junction held 12 bases outside the gene matches. Germline CDR1 and CDR2: MDHEN and SYDVKM. CDR3 in amino acids: CASSLGLAGALLNEQFF. CDR3 bases: TGTGCCAGCAGCCTCGGACTAGCGGGGGCCCTTTTGAATGAGCAGTTCTTC.

Many counts were recorded for this clone. This rearrangement joins TRBV6-4 to TRBJ2-3, with TRBD2 matching over 12 bases. The junction had 7 bases not matched to a gene; V was cut back by 3 bases and J by 6 bases. CDR3 length equals 16 residues. Germline V gives CDR1 MRHNA, CDR2 SNTAGT. CDR3 in amino acids: CASSESGTSGSDTQYF. In nucleotides, the CDR3 is TGTGCCAGCAGTGAGTCCGGGACTAGCGGGTCTGATACGCAGTATTTT.

This clone was counted ten times or more. The rearrangement links TRBV5-8 to TRBJ2-1; tentatively, D is TRBD1 (5 bases). The CDR3 length is 16 residues. CDR1 and CDR2 (germline): SGHTS, YDEGEE. V lost 0 bases to trimming and J lost 5 bases, with 15 bases between them. The chain's CDR3 is CASSLASGNIDNEQFF. The CDR3 region has the DNA TGTGCCAGCAGCTTGGCCTCAGGGAACATAGACAATGAGCAGTTCTTC.

This clone was picked up many times. The chain couples TRBV3-1 to TRBJ1-2; D ambiguous. This CDR3 is 12 amino acids long. Germline V lookup: CDR1 LGHDT, CDR2 YNNKEL (reference sequence). Deletions cut 5 bases from V and 4 bases from J, with 8 bases between. The DNA for the CDR3 is TGTGCCAGCAGCTTTCCTGGCTATGGCTACACCTTC. This codes for CASSFPGYGYTF.

This clone was detected many times. V usage is TRBV7-9 and J usage is TRBJ1-1, with D possibly TRBD1 on 6 matching bases. The CDR3 is 14 amino acids. V was cut by 4 bases and J by 6 bases, with 15 bases left in between. In germline, CDR1 is SEHNR, CDR2 FQNEAQ (reference sequence). CDR3 residues: CASSSTGGRSEAFF. CDR3 nucleotides: TGTGCCAGCAGCTCAACCGGGGGCCGCTCTGAAGCTTTCTTT.

This clone was counted only a few times. The chain recombines TRBV3-1 with TRBJ2-3, with 9 bases that match TRBD1. The CDR3 runs to 15 residues. The germline V gene encodes CDR1 LGHDT and CDR2 YNNKEL (reference sequence). The trim removed 4 bases at V and 2 bases at J, leaving 4 bases unmatched. The CDR3 sequence: CASSPGQGYTDTQYF. CDR3 bases: TGTGCCAGCAGCCCGGGACAGGGATACACAGATACGCAGTATTTT.

This clone appeared many times. The CDR3 protein is CASSQGLGGITNTGELFF. DNA for the CDR3: TGCGCCAGCAGCCAAGGTCTGGGAGGGATAACGAACACCGGGGAGCTGTTTTTT. J is TRBJ2-2 and V is TRBV4-1; 7 bases are shared with TRBD2. Germline V gene sequence: CDR1 MGHRA, CDR2 YSYEKL. Trimming cost V 1 base and J 0 bases; bases outside gene matches: 8. CDR3 length equals 18 residues.

This clone occurred many times. V and J are TRBV12-5 and TRBJ2-7; D possibly corresponds to TRBD1 (6 bases). Germline V gene data show CDR1 as LGHNT and CDR2 as FRNRAP. Trimming shortened V by 2 bases and J by 5 bases, and 22 bases separated the two germline ends. The CDR3 contains 17 residues. The DNA of the CDR3 is TGTGCTAGTGGTTTGTCTTCAGGGGTGAGTCCTCAGGACGAGCAGTACTTC. As protein: CASGLSSGVSPQDEQYF.

This clone was observed at least ten times. The chain couples TRBV7-3 to TRBJ1-6, with D hard to call. This CDR3 contains 14 residues. The V gene's germline CDR1 is SGHTA and CDR2 FQGTGA. V was shortened by 2 bases and J by 4 bases, with 6 bases between the two germline ends. In DNA, the CDR3 is TGTGCCAGCAGCTTAGGGCTTTATAATTCACCCCTCCACTTT. It is translated as CASSLGLYNSPLHF.

This chain joins TRBV19 and TRBJ1-2; D is uncertain. This CDR3 is 13 amino acids long. Germline-derived CDR1 and CDR2 are LNHDA and SQIVND (reference sequence). The germline V and J ends were trimmed by 3 bases and 2 bases, with 7 bases remaining between them. The CDR3 DNA follows: TGTGCCAGTAGTATGGTATGGAACTATGGCTACACCTTC. Its translation is CASSMVWNYGYTF.

The chain joins TRBV7-3 to TRBJ2-7; D may be TRBD1 or TRBD2 (5 bases each). This CDR3 comprises 14 residues. CDR1 is SGHTA, CDR2 FQGTGA, per germline. The V end lost 6 bases, the J end lost 2 bases, and 14 bases lay between the germline ends. CDR3 in amino acids: CASRSGTNPYEQYF. The DNA for the CDR3 is TGTGCCAGCAGGTCCGGGACCAACCCCTACGAGCAGTACTTC.

This clone appeared many times. V gene TRBV6-1 combines with J gene TRBJ1-6; the D is unclear. The germline V and J ends were trimmed by 2 bases and 9 bases, with 23 bases remaining between them. CDR1 and CDR2 from the germline V gene are MNHNS and SASEGT. CDR3 length equals 18 residues. In nucleotides, the CDR3 is TGTGCCAGCAGTGAATTAAATCCCGTTGGAGGGTCTACTTCACCCCTCCACTTT. The encoded protein is CASSELNPVGGSTSPLHF.

The V call is TRBV20-1, the J call TRBJ2-7; D possibly corresponds to TRBD2 (5 bases). This CDR3 has 14 residues. Per germline, CDR1 DFQATT and CDR2 SNEGSKA (reference sequence). V gave up 4 bases and J gave up 4 bases, with 17 bases separating them. CDR3 nucleotides: TGCAGTGCTATCCCGGGAACCCTCCCATACGAGCAGTACTTC. This encodes CSAIPGTLPYEQYF.

This chain joins TRBV2 and TRBJ2-7, with TRBD2 matching over 7 bases. This CDR3 is 14 amino acids long. V lost 6 bases and J lost 7; bases outside the gene matches: 12. Germline CDR1 reads SNHLY; CDR2 reads FYNNEI. This CDR3 reads CASRHGLEWAEQYF. DNA of the CDR3: TGTGCCAGCAGGCACGGACTAGAGTGGGCGGAGCAGTACTTC.

This chain connects TRBV29-1 to TRBJ1-1; perhaps TRBD1 as D (6 bases). Germline V lookup: CDR1 SQVTM, CDR2 ANQGSEA. CDR3 length: 15 amino acids. V was pared by 7 bases and J by 5 bases, with 23 bases between. The CDR3 loop is CSARQDPSVRTEAFF. CDR3 nucleotides: TGCAGCGCTAGACAGGACCCTTCCGTGAGGACTGAAGCTTTCTTT.

This clone has at least ten counts. This chain links TRBV7-3 with TRBJ2-3, with a tentative D call TRBD2 (5 bases). V lost 5 bases and J 4 bases, leaving 13 bases between the germline ends. The CDR3 spans 14 residues. The germline V gene has CDR1 SGHTA and CDR2 FQGTGA. The CDR3 DNA reads TGTGCCAGCAGCCCTGGCAGCGGCGCAGATACGCAGTATTTT. It yields the protein CASSPGSGADTQYF.